The 7 T cell receptor beta chains given below trace back to one sample, sequenced in a study of T cell repertoires in cytomegalovirus infection. TCRdb re-derived calls from the reads in MiXCR, one entry per CDR3 protein. The data contain under 500,000 distinct CDR3 sequences, about two fifths of them singletons. No antigen has been assigned to these receptors. The sample here was cultured PBMCs, taken from culture after CMV antigen stimulation. The receptors shown here come from a human donor in good health (CMV status not recorded). Some clones in this sample may be carry-over from other donors' samples.

In regard to this clonotype: Relative to the germline gene, one junction end is altered; a read error may explain this. The rearrangement joins TRBV4-1 to TRBJ2-7; 8 positions agree with TRBD2. Germline CDR1 is MGHRA and CDR2 is YSYEKL. The CDR3 is made up of 13 amino acids. The CDR3: CASSQVTSAKQYF. The CDR3, as DNA: TGTGCCAGCAGCCAAGTGACTAGCGCTAAGCAGTACTTC.

This clonotype was seen more than once but under ten times. The V and J genes are TRBV7-2 and TRBJ1-4; possible D gene TRBD1, 6 bases. V lost 1 base to trimming and J lost 6 bases, with 9 bases between them. The CDR3 sequence is 14 residues long. From germline, CDR1 is SGHTA and CDR2 FQGNSA. CDR3 region: CASSLGTDDEKLFF. The CDR3 region has the DNA TGTGCCAGCAGCTTAGGGACAGATGATGAAAAACTGTTTTTT.

V usage is TRBV11-2 and J usage is TRBJ2-7; 7 positions match TRBD2. V lost 3 bases and J lost 0; bases outside the gene matches: 2. This CDR3 has 14 amino acids. The germline V gene encodes CDR1 SGHAT and CDR2 FQNNGV. CDR3 sequence: CASSFGTISYEQYF. The CDR3 nucleotides read TGTGCCAGCAGCTTCGGGACTATCTCCTACGAGCAGTACTTC.

This clonotype showed up just a few times. The chain is built from TRBV24-1 and TRBJ2-2; 14 bases fit TRBD2. Germline CDR1 reads KGHDR; CDR2 reads SFDVKD. CDR3 length: 17 residues. The J segment lost 7 bases and the V segment lost 2 bases, leaving 5 bases of the junction unmatched. DNA for the CDR3: TGTGCCACCAGTGATTCGGGGACTAGCGGGAGAATCGGGGAGCTGTTTTTT. Translated: CATSDSGTSGRIGELFF.

This clonotype was detected a few times. This chain connects TRBV9 to TRBJ1-2, with 8 bases fitting TRBD1. The CDR3 is made up of 13 amino acids. V dropped 5 bases and J dropped 5; count of bases not matched to a gene: 5. Germline CDR1 is SGDLS and CDR2 is YYNGEE. The CDR3: CASRATGGYGYTF. CDR3 DNA sequence: TGTGCCAGCAGAGCTACAGGGGGGTATGGCTACACCTTC.

The chain is built from TRBV19 and TRBJ2-3; TRBD1 agrees at 8 bases. Germline lookup yields CDR1 LNHDA and CDR2 SQIVND (reference sequence). The V and J ends lost 7 bases and 3 bases, in that order; junction bases with no gene match: 6. CDR3 length equals 14 residues. CDR3 residues: CASNITGGTDTQYF. DNA for the CDR3: TGTGCCAGTAATATCACAGGGGGAACAGATACGCAGTATTTT.

This clonotype was picked up one time. This chain joins TRBV4-3 and TRBJ1-2, with 7 bases lining up with TRBD1. This CDR3 is 16 amino acids long. V dropped 0 bases and J dropped 6; count of bases not matched to a gene: 10. Germline-derived CDR1 and CDR2 are LGHNA and YSLEER. The CDR3: CASSQDLGGTENGYTF. CDR3 DNA: TGCGCCAGCAGCCAAGATCTAGGCGGGACAGAAAATGGCTACACCTTC.